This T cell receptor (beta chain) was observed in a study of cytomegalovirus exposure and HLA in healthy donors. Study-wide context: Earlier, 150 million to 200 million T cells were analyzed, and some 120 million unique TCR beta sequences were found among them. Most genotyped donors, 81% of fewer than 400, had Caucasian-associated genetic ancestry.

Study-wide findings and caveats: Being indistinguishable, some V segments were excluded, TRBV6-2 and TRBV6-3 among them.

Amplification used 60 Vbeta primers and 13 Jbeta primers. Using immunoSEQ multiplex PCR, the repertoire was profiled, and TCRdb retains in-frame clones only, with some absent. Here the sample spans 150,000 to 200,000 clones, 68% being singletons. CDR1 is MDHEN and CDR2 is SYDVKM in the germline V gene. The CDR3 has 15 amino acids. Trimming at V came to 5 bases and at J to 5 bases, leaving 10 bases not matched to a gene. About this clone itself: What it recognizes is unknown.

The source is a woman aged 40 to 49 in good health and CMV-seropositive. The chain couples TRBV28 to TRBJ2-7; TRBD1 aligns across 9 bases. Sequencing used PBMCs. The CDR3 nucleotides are TGTGCCAGCAGTACCCAACAGGGGGCAGAGGACGAGCAGTACTTC. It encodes CASSTQQGAEDEQYF.